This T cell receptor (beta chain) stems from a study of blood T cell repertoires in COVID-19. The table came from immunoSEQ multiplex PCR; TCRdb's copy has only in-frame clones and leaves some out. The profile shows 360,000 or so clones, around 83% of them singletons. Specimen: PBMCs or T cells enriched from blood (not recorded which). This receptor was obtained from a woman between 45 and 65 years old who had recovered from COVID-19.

The CDR3 region is CSARLAGERGTQYF. The CDR3 bases are TGCAGCGCCAGACTAGCGGGAGAGAGGGGGACCCAGTACTTC. The chain has TRBV29-1 and TRBJ2-5; 12 nucleotides line up with TRBD2. V lost 7 bases and J lost 7; bases outside the gene matches: 10. Per germline, CDR1 SQVTM and CDR2 ANQGSEA. CDR3 length: 14 amino acids.